This TCR beta chain was identified during a study of identical twins. Notes on the study in general: Low generation probability was overrepresented in out-of-frame alpha sequences shared by twins. Within cord blood, abundant beta clonotypes carried fewer insertions, but memory repertoires showed no such trend.

This clonotype has just a few counts. Its antigen is undetermined. The CDR3 totals 15 residues. Looked up from germline, CDR1 is LGHDT and CDR2 is YNNKEL (reference sequence). The V gene lost 4 bases and the J gene lost 3 bases, with 16 bases spanning the gap. TCRdb itself ran the 5' RACE reads through MiXCR, one entry per CDR3 protein. Of 600,000 to 700,000 distinct CDR3 sequences in the sample, 21% were seen once. These data were also filed under a second study, of T cells expressing NK-cell markers.

Sequenced input: PBMCs. The sequence was obtained from a woman younger than 35 in good health. J is TRBJ2-7 and V is TRBV3-1; D perhaps matches TRBD1 (6 bases). The CDR3 nucleotides read TGTGCCAGCAGCCTTCCCCGGCAGGGGCGCTACGAGCAGTACTTC. Its protein product is CASSLPRQGRYEQYF.